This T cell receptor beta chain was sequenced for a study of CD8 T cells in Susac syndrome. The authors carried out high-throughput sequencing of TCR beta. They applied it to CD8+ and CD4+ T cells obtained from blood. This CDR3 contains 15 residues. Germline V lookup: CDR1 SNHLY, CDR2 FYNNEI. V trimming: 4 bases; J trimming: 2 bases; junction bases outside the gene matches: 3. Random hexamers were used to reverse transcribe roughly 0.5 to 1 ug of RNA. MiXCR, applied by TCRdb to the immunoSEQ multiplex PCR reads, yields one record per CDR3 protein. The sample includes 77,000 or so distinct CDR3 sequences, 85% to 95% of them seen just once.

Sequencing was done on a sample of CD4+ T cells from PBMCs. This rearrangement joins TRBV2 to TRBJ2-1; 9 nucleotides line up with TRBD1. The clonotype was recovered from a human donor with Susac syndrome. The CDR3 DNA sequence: TGTGCCAGCAGTGTGGGACAGGGCCCCTACAATGAGCAGTTCTTC. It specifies CASSVGQGPYNEQFF.